The 8 T cell receptor beta chains below were found in one sample sequenced in a study of blood T cell repertoires in COVID-19. Profiled with immunoSEQ multiplex PCR; TCRdb holds only in-frame clones, not every one. The sample contains about 250,000 clones, 86% of which appear only once. The sequencing sample was made of peripheral blood. The receptors were gathered from an elderly woman with COVID-19, enrolled during active disease.

This clone occurred a few times. The J gene is TRBJ2-3, the V gene TRBV7-9, with 8 bases fitting TRBD1. Germline CDR1 and CDR2: SEHNR and FQNEAQ (reference sequence). The CDR3 length is 16 residues. After removal of 5 bases from V and 5 bases from J, the junction contained 12 bases not matched to a gene. In DNA, the CDR3 is TGTGCCAGCAGCCCATGGGATCAGGGGGCGCGAGATACGCAGTATTTT. It specifies CASSPWDQGARDTQYF.

The gene calls are TRBV3-1 (or the pseudogene TRBV3-2) and TRBJ1-1, with D tentatively TRBD1 (5 bases). The V gene's germline CDR1 is LGHDT and CDR2 YNNKEL (reference sequence). V was pared by 8 bases and J by 1 base, with 14 bases between. This CDR3 region has 14 residues. The CDR3 loop reads CASCRAGENTEAFF. The CDR3 DNA follows: TGTGCCAGCTGTCGGGCGGGGGAGAACACTGAAGCTTTCTTT.

The DNA for the CDR3 is TGTGCCAGCTCCCCCACTAGTAGTCCCTACGAGCAGTACTTC. This translates into CASSPTSSPYEQYF. The rearrangement uses TRBV18 and TRBJ2-7; possible D gene TRBD2, 5 bases. V was cut by 6 bases and J by 2 bases, with 14 bases left in between. The length of the CDR3 is 14 residues. The V gene's germline CDR1 is KGHSH and CDR2 LQKENI.

V is TRBV5-1 and J is TRBJ1-4; tentatively, D is TRBD1 (5 bases). Trimming took 3 bases from V and 8 from J, leaving 17 bases between them. This CDR3 has 15 residues. The germline V gene has CDR1 SGHRS and CDR2 YFSETQ. This CDR3 is CASSWTGLGEEKLFF. For the CDR3, the DNA is TGCGCCAGCAGCTGGACGGGACTTGGGGAAGAAAAACTGTTTTTT.

This chain uses TRBV13 with TRBJ2-7, with 8 positions matching TRBD1. Germline V gene lookup returns CDR1 PRHDT and CDR2 FYEKMQ (reference sequence). The CDR3 has 14 residues. The ends lost 5 bases at V and 4 bases at J; junction bases unmatched: 7. In DNA, the CDR3 is TGTGCCAGCAGCCGCAGACAGGGGTTTTACGAGCAGTACTTC. Translated: CASSRRQGFYEQYF. Full variable domain (outside the CDR3, taken from reference TRBV13 and TRBJ2-7): AAGVIQSPRHLIKEKRETATLKCYPIPRHDTVYWYQQGPGQDPQFLISFYEKMQSDKGSIPDRFSAQQFSDYHSELNMSSLELGDSALYFCASSRRQGFYEQYFGPGTRLTVT.

This rearrangement joins TRBV4-2 to TRBJ2-1; 10 nucleotides match TRBD2. Trimming at V came to 0 bases and at J to 4 bases, leaving 6 bases not matched to a gene. There are 17 residues in the CDR3. CDR1 LGHNA and CDR2 YNFKEQ come from the germline V gene. The CDR3 reads CASSQEPAGGLYNEQFF. The DNA of the CDR3 is TGTGCCAGCAGCCAAGAGCCAGCGGGGGGGCTGTACAATGAGCAGTTCTTC.

V usage is TRBV4-1 and J usage is TRBJ2-3; tentative D call: TRBD2 (7 bases). V was trimmed by 7 bases and J by 0 bases, leaving 17 bases between them. The CDR3 extends over 16 amino acids. The germline CDR1 and CDR2 sequences are MGHRA and YSYEKL. This CDR3 is CASTFGGRTSTDTQYF. Written as DNA, the CDR3 is TGCGCCAGCACATTCGGGGGGCGTACTAGCACAGATACGCAGTATTTT.

CDR3 loop: CASRDGGRVSTEAFF. For the CDR3, the DNA is TGTGCCAGCAGGGATGGGGGGAGGGTGTCCACTGAAGCTTTCTTT. The rearrangement uses TRBV27 and TRBJ1-1; maybe TRBD1 (5 bases). Germline-derived CDR1 and CDR2 are MNHEY and SMNVEV (reference sequence). The CDR3 contains 15 residues. V gave up 6 bases and J gave up 4 bases, with 18 bases separating them.